The present T cell receptor beta chain was sequenced within a study of blood T cell repertoires in COVID-19. Study context: Spain, Italy and the United States supplied samples that represented acute and convalescent COVID-19. In each case, the material was cDNA or gDNA derived from T cells, B-cell-depleted T cells, or PBMCs.

In the authors' methods: Reference gene primer amplification yielded estimated nucleated cell counts. Using immunoSEQ multiplex PCR, the repertoire was profiled, and TCRdb retains in-frame clones only, with some absent. V and J calls and clone size are given by that table; D and trimming were obtained from the DNA. The sample carries some 170,000 clones, about four fifths recorded once. V lost 7 bases and J lost 3; bases outside the gene matches: 7. Germline V gene data show CDR1 as MNHNY and CDR2 as SVGAGI (reference sequence). This CDR3 comprises 15 residues. The receptor comes from a man in his fifties or sixties with active or convalescent COVID-19. Sequenced material: peripheral blood. The chain links TRBV6-6 to TRBJ1-4; 8 bases agree with TRBD1. CDR3 loop: CASTGPGQANEKLFF. CDR3 nucleotides: TGTGCCAGCACCGGCCCGGGACAGGCTAATGAAAAACTGTTTTTT.